This T cell receptor (beta chain) stems from a study of blood T cell repertoires in COVID-19. At the level of the study: Spain, Italy and the United States supplied samples that represented acute and convalescent COVID-19.

The V and J ends lost 3 bases and 12 bases, in that order; junction bases with no gene match: 13. The V gene's germline CDR1 is SGHAT and CDR2 FQNNGV. This CDR3 is built from 16 residues. The table came from immunoSEQ multiplex PCR; TCRdb's copy has only in-frame clones and leaves some out. The sample has about 58,000 clones; around 91% are singletons. Material: peripheral blood. The chain links TRBV11-2 to TRBJ2-6; 8 bases are a match to TRBD1. This TCR was recovered from a woman aged 55-69 years with active COVID-19. DNA of the CDR3: TGTGCCAGCAGCTTTGCGTTTTCCGGGACAGGCGGCGTCCTGACTTTC. Its protein is CASSFAFSGTGGVLTF.